Listed here are 20 T cell receptor beta chains from one sample, sequenced in a study of blood T cell repertoires in COVID-19. TCRdb keeps only in-frame clones here, not all; method: immunoSEQ multiplex PCR. Of about 92,000 clones detected, around 90% appear once; the ten largest clones hold around 2%. Sequenced material: peripheral blood. The receptors shown here come from a human donor with active COVID-19. The donor label of this sample is uncertain.

The CDR3 here is CASSHFRGVGALAKNIQYF. CDR3 nucleotides: TGCGCCAGCAGCCATTTCAGGGGGGTGGGGGCCCTAGCCAAAAACATTCAGTACTTC. The V and J genes are TRBV4-3 and TRBJ2-4; the D gene is possibly TRBD1 (7 bases). Between the trimmed V and J ends, which lost 3 bases and 0 bases, there was a span of 21 bases. The CDR3 is 19 amino acids. Germline V gene lookup returns CDR1 LGHNA and CDR2 YSLEER.

This clone was counted a few times. The chain combines TRBV2 with TRBJ2-3, with TRBD2 matching over 11 bases. Germline V gene data show CDR1 as SNHLY and CDR2 as FYNNEI. The CDR3 has 15 amino acids. Trimming cost V 6 bases and J 2 bases; bases outside gene matches: 4. The CDR3 DNA reads TGTGCCAGCAGCCCGACTAGCGGGGACACAGATACGCAGTATTTT. This translates into CASSPTSGDTDTQYF.

This rearrangement joins TRBV6-2 or TRBV6-3 to TRBJ1-4; D might be TRBD1 (5 bases). The CDR3 covers 15 residues. V dropped 0 bases and J dropped 7 bases, with 12 bases sitting between them. The germline gives CDR1 MNHEY, CDR2 SVGEGT. DNA for the CDR3: TGTGCCAGCAGTTACTCATTCGGGGGAGGTGAAAAACTGTTTTTT. This encodes CASSYSFGGGEKLFF.

The V and J genes are TRBV9 and TRBJ1-1, with D tentatively TRBD1 (6 bases). V lost 5 bases, J lost 0 bases, and 14 bases lay in between. Germline CDR1 is SGDLS and CDR2 is YYNGEE. The CDR3 loop spans 15 amino acids. The CDR3 DNA follows: TGTGCCAGCAGTCGGGGGGCCGATATGAACACTGAAGCTTTCTTT. It codes for CASSRGADMNTEAFF.

This chain links TRBV14 with TRBJ2-6, with TRBD1 matching over 10 bases. The CDR3 has 18 amino acids. Germline loops: CDR1 SGHDN, CDR2 FVKESK. Trimming cost V 5 bases and J 3 bases; bases outside gene matches: 10. DNA for the CDR3: TGTGCCAGCAGCTCCCGACAGGGGGCGATCAGTGGGGCCAACGTCCTGACTTTC. This translates into CASSSRQGAISGANVLTF.

The V gene is TRBV14, the J gene TRBJ2-7; no definite D call. The CDR3 loop spans 14 amino acids. V was pared by 0 bases and J by 0 bases, with 6 bases between. In germline, CDR1 is SGHDN, CDR2 FVKESK. CDR3: CASSQDPSSYEQYF. The CDR3 nucleotides read TGTGCCAGCAGCCAAGATCCTAGCTCCTACGAGCAGTACTTC.

The chain recombines TRBV2 with TRBJ2-2; 11 nucleotides line up with TRBD2. V shed 6 bases and J 8 bases; nucleotides not matched to a gene: 2. From germline, CDR1 is SNHLY and CDR2 FYNNEI. The CDR3 is 13 residues long. The CDR3: CASSRLAGGELFF. CDR3 sequence (DNA): TGTGCCAGCAGCCGACTAGCGGGGGGGGAGCTGTTTTTT.

J is TRBJ2-1 and V is TRBV2; the match to TRBD1 covers 7 bases. CDR1 and CDR2 (germline): SNHLY, FYNNEI. CDR3 length: 13 residues. V lost 4 bases and J lost 4; bases outside the gene matches: 1. DNA for the CDR3: TGTGCCAGCAGTGGCAGGGGGTACAATGAGCAGTTCTTC. Amino acid sequence: CASSGRGYNEQFF.

This chain uses TRBV5-1 with TRBJ2-2; perhaps TRBD2 as D (5 bases). The CDR3 loop spans 14 amino acids. Germline assignment: CDR1 SGHRS and CDR2 YFSETQ. With 2 bases removed from V and 7 bases from J, the gap between germline ends came to 12 bases. The CDR3 reads CASSLLESVGELFF. The CDR3 DNA reads TGCGCCAGCAGCTTACTAGAATCGGTCGGGGAGCTGTTTTTT.

CDR3 protein: CATGQDSNQPQHF. CDR3 DNA sequence: TGTGCCACGGGACAGGATAGCAATCAGCCCCAGCATTTT. The V gene is TRBV15, the J gene TRBJ1-5, with 8 bases that match TRBD1. Germline V gene lookup returns CDR1 LNHNV and CDR2 YYDKDF (reference sequence). The CDR3 runs to 13 residues. With V trimmed by 9 bases and J by 0 bases, 1 base remained unmatched. The variable domain in full, completed from reference TRBV15 and TRBJ1-5, reads DAMVIQNPRYQVTQFGKPVTLSCSQTLNHNVMYWYQQKSSQAPKLLFHYYDKDFNNEADTPDNFQSRRPNTSFCFLDIRSPGLGDTAMYLCATGQDSNQPQHFGDGTRLSIL.

V and J are TRBV6-2 or TRBV6-3 and TRBJ2-5, with 8 nucleotides matching TRBD2. The CDR3 length is 14 residues. V gave up 2 bases and J gave up 9 bases; unmatched junction bases: 8. Germline CDR1 is MNHEY and CDR2 is SVGEGT. DNA for the CDR3: TGTGCCAGCAGTTACCCGGGGGGGGGTTCTCCCCAGTACTTC. Protein sequence: CASSYPGGGSPQYF.

The chain has TRBV5-4 and TRBJ1-4; tentatively, D is TRBD1 (5 bases). The CDR3 runs to 15 residues. V lost 2 bases to trimming and J lost 0 bases, with 8 bases between them. Germline lookup yields CDR1 SGHNT and CDR2 YYREEE (reference sequence). The CDR3 region is CASSFSGATNEKLFF. In DNA form, the CDR3 reads TGTGCCAGCAGCTTTTCGGGGGCAACTAATGAAAAACTGTTTTTT.

The chain recombines TRBV11-2 with TRBJ1-4; D is unclear. V was pared by 5 bases and J by 8 bases, with 12 bases between. This CDR3 is 13 amino acids long. CDR1 is SGHAT and CDR2 is FQNNGV in the germline V gene. The CDR3 sequence is CASSLTPGEKLFF. The CDR3 nucleotides read TGTGCCAGCAGCCTTACACCAGGAGAAAAACTGTTTTTT.

The chain joins TRBV4-3 to TRBJ1-6, with D perhaps matching TRBD1 (5 bases). Germline CDR1 and CDR2: LGHNA and YSLEER. The ends were cut back, 3 bases at V and 5 bases at J, with 23 bases in the middle. CDR3 length equals 19 residues. The CDR3 DNA sequence: TGCGCCAGCAGCCACTACACGGACTCGGACCGGGGGAATAATTCACCCCTCCACTTT. This codes for CASSHYTDSDRGNNSPLHF.

V usage is TRBV6-1 and J usage is TRBJ1-5; no clear D. V was trimmed by 0 bases and J by 6 bases, leaving 15 bases between them. Germline-derived CDR1 and CDR2 are MNHNS and SASEGT. The CDR3 contains 16 residues. The CDR3 region is CASSEAPGEGGQPQHF. CDR3 DNA: TGTGCCAGCAGTGAAGCGCCCGGGGAGGGCGGTCAGCCCCAGCATTTT.

The genes are TRBV20-1 and TRBJ1-2, with no clear D. Looked up from germline, CDR1 is DFQATT and CDR2 is SNEGSKA (reference sequence). This CDR3 is built from 11 residues. V was pared by 6 bases and J by 4 bases, with 9 bases between. The CDR3 reads CSARVTYGYTF. The CDR3 nucleotides read TGCAGTGCCCGGGTTACCTATGGCTACACCTTC.

The rearrangement uses TRBV24-1 and TRBJ1-2, with a tentative D call TRBD1 (6 bases). Germline V gene sequence: CDR1 KGHDR, CDR2 SFDVKD. The CDR3 runs 14 residues. Trimming took 4 bases from V and 2 from J, leaving 10 bases between them. The CDR3 here is CATSDPTGNYGYTF. In DNA, the CDR3 is TGTGCCACCAGTGACCCCACAGGGAACTATGGCTACACCTTC.

Here the CDR3 reads CASSPPSYPHLASGGRRRTDTQYF. CDR3 nucleotide sequence: TGTGCCAGCTCACCACCGTCTTATCCGCATCTCGCTAGCGGGGGCCGGCGCCGCACAGATACGCAGTATTTT. The chain recombines TRBV18 with TRBJ2-3; 10 positions agree with TRBD2. J lost 1 base, V lost 0 bases, and 25 bases had no gene match. CDR3 length equals 24 residues. The V gene's germline CDR1 is KGHSH and CDR2 LQKENI. The full variable domain, with the rest looked up from reference TRBV18 and TRBJ2-3, is NAGVMQNPRHLVRRRGQEARLRCSPMKGHSHVYWYRQLPEEGLKFMVYLQKENIIDESGMPKERFSAEFPKEGPSILRIQQVVRGDSAAYFCASSPPSYPHLASGGRRRTDTQYFGPGTRLTVL.

The chain carries TRBV19 and TRBJ2-3, with D hard to call. CDR1 is LNHDA, CDR2 SQIVND, per germline (reference sequence). The CDR3 runs 11 residues. Trimming shortened V by 6 bases and J by 7 bases, and 8 bases separated the two germline ends. In nucleotides, the CDR3 is TGTGCCAGTAGAGACGGGTATACGCAGTATTTT. Residues: CASRDGYTQYF.

This chain links TRBV2 with TRBJ2-7; TRBD1 might be the D (6 bases). Germline V gene sequence: CDR1 SNHLY, CDR2 FYNNEI. This CDR3 region has 16 residues. Between the trimmed V and J ends, which lost 2 bases and 0 bases, there was a span of 14 bases. CDR3 in amino acids: CASSERTALLSYEQYF. Here the CDR3 DNA reads TGTGCCAGCAGTGAAAGGACAGCACTCCTCTCCTACGAGCAGTACTTC.